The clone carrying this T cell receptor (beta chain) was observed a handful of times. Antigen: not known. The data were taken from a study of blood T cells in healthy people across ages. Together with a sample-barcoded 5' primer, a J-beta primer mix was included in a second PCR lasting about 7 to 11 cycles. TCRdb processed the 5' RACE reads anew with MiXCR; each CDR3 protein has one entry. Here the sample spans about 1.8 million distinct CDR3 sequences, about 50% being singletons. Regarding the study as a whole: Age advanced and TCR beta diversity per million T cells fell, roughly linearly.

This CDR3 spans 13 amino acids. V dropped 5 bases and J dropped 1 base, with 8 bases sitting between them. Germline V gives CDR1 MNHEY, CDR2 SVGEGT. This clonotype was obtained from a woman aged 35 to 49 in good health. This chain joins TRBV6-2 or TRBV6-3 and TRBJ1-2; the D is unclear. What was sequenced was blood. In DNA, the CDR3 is TGTGCCAGCAGTGACCAGATTAACTATGGCTACACCTTC. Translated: CASSDQINYGYTF.